This T cell receptor (beta chain) was observed in a study of T cell responses to AZD1222 COVID-19 vaccine (dated by TCRdb to about 2021). General notes on the study: TCR sequencing covered about 230 trial participants: 207 given two doses of AZD1222 and about 26 given two doses of MenACWY control vaccine. Trial participants were enrolled by age into 18-55, 56-69 and 70-plus year subgroups, with roughly 160, 29 and 62 TCR-sequenced participants respectively.

CDR1 and CDR2, per the germline V gene, are SQVTM and ANQGSEA. The CDR3 holds 10 amino acids from the cysteine to the phenylalanine. Only the CDR3 region is kept as DNA, spanning 30 bases read in frame from base 1. Cut back by 4 bases and 6 bases, the V and J ends lie 6 bases apart. Study-wide conclusions, independent of this receptor: Vaccine-associated CD4 TCRs spanned the whole spike protein, with dominant responses in regions 160-218 and 743-854. Conclusions about previously exposed vaccinees are limited because only six or seven AZD1222 recipients were SARS-CoV-2 seropositive at baseline. No day 14 peak-response samples were available, so repertoires were characterized only after the peak T cell response. Reportedly, close to half of the unique spike-specific TCRs recognized epitopes lying outside the regions that are mutated in the B.1.351 and B.1.1.7 variants. Most participants were white British and females outnumbered males, and the authors suggested that clonal diversity may have been underestimated. After two AZD1222 doses, both the breadth and the depth of spike-specific TCRs were significantly higher than at day 0 and than in MenACWY recipients. In the small 56-69-year group, the increase in depth fell short of significance, most likely because of low power.

The CDR3 regions of human TCRbeta chains were analyzed by immunosequencing. In the authors' own workflow: TCRs in the repertoires were compared against a reference library of SARS-CoV-2-specific TCRs that had been generated with the MIRA antigen-specificity platform. Breadth was defined as the fraction of unique TCRs that were SARS-CoV-2-associated. Depth was defined as the fraction of total T cells that were SARS-CoV-2-associated. Using the MIRA data, each spike-specific TCR was assigned both to the spike region to which the TCR was reactive and to a CD4 or CD8 class. Log10-transformed breadth and depth values were compared by one-way ANOVA with Sidak's multiple comparisons tests. Sourced from immuneACCESS, this table was stored by TCRdb with only in-frame sequences that have V and J called. A share of the clones is absent; for the studies checked, an unresolved V gene accounts for under half, and the remainder has no known explanation. The V and J calls and clone size were taken over from that table, and D and trimming were inferred from the DNA. Counted in this sample were approximately 120,000 clones; approximately 86% of them appeared once. 9.5% to 15% of the sample lies in the top ten.

The sample's time point label, decoded: baseline before first vaccination. According to the study, the label for this sample's treatment or condition signals: meningococcal conjugate vaccine given as trial control. Vaccinee samples were obtained from the UK trials COV001 and COV002, which included a single-blind randomized controlled phase 2/3 trial of AZD1222 (ChAdOx1 nCoV-19) in healthy adults. For TCRbeta chain sequencing, PBMC samples from trial participants were taken at day 0 and at day 28 after the second dose. This clone was recorded at least ten times. Its antigen specificity is not known. The sample holds no much larger clone one base away, and base qualities are not on file.

The V and J segments used are TRBV29-1 and TRBJ1-2; no confident D gene assignment can be made. This specimen was peripheral blood, taken on day 0 of MenACWY control vaccination. The clonotype comes from an adult in good health. CDR3 region: CSVVCHGYTF. DNA sequence: TGCAGCGTTGTTTGTCATGGCTACACCTTC.